The sequence of this T cell receptor beta chain was determined in a study of blood T cell repertoires in COVID-19. The overall study: The origin of the acute and convalescent COVID-19 samples was the United States, Italy and Spain. In each case, the material was cDNA or gDNA derived from T cells, B-cell-depleted T cells, or PBMCs.

To note about this clone: Other DNA sequences of this sample code for an identical CDR3.

Deletions cut 8 bases from V and 0 bases from J, with 14 bases between. The CDR3 totals 15 residues. The germline CDR1 and CDR2 sequences are MNHEY and SVGAGI. In the authors' workflow: Estimated nucleated cell counts came from reference gene primer amplification. Data came from immunoSEQ multiplex PCR; TCRdb stores just in-frame clones and leaves some out. V and J calls plus clone size are reproduced from that table; the DNA served to infer D and trimming. Among 75,000 to 100,000 clones listed, around 85% were seen once. The chain links TRBV6-5 to TRBJ2-1; weak D call: TRBD2 (6 bases). The sequence derives from a man in his 60s with acute or convalescent COVID-19. Sequencing was done on a sample of peripheral blood. The CDR3 loop reads CASASAGSSYNEQFF. DNA for the CDR3: TGTGCCAGCGCGAGTGCGGGGAGCTCCTACAATGAGCAGTTCTTC.